The T cell receptor beta chain under discussion was sequenced for a study of cytomegalovirus exposure and HLA in healthy donors. Study conclusions and caveats: Researchers reported in a later analysis that a missense DCLRE1C variant was tied to TCR beta V- and J-gene trimming. Accurate prediction of HLA-A and HLA-B alleles (for most subjects) was reportedly achieved from TCR beta sequences. Segments of the TCR beta V type were, in most cases, productive about 87% or about 30% of the time in an earlier analysis. The authors considered a cluster of highly shared sequence variants likely to be a sequencing artifact.

PCR was performed using 60 Vbeta and 13 Jbeta primers. Libraries were prepared by immunoSEQ multiplex PCR; TCRdb keeps only in-frame clonotypes and omits some of them. The sample contains some 150,000 clones, 77% of which appear only once. Comments on this clone: Its antigen is as yet unknown.

V was shortened by 6 bases and J by 0 bases, with 18 bases between the two germline ends. Germline V gives CDR1 MNHEY, CDR2 SMNVEV (reference sequence). The CDR3 has 16 amino acids. The sequence came from a female donor in good health and CMV-seronegative. This chain connects TRBV27 to TRBJ2-7; tentatively, D is TRBD1 (5 bases). Sequencing input: PBMCs. In nucleotides, the CDR3 is TGTGCCAGCAGCCCCGGACGACAGCCGAGCTCCTACGAGCAGTACTTC. The encoded protein is CASSPGRQPSSYEQYF.